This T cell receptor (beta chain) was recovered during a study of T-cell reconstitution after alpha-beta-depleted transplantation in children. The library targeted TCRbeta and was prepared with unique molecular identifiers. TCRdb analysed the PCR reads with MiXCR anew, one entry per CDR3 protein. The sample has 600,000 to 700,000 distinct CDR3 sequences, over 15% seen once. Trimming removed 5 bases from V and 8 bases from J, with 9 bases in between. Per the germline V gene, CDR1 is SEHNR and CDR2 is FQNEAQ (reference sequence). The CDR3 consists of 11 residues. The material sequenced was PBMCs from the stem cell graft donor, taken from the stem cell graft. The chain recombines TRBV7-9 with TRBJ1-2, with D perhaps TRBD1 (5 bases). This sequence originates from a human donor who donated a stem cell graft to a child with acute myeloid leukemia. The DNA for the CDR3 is TGTGCCAGCAGCAGGGACCCGGGCTACACCTTC. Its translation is CASSRDPGYTF.